One and the same sample provided the 22 T cell receptor beta chains below, sequenced in a study of blood T cell repertoires in COVID-19. Measured with immunoSEQ multiplex PCR; TCRdb has only the in-frame clones, and not every one. The data hold some 130,000 clones, with roughly 87% observed a single time. The material sequenced was peripheral blood. The receptor set was obtained from a man aged 80 or over with acute or convalescent COVID-19.

Only a few counts were recorded for this clone. The chain joins TRBV10-3 to TRBJ2-5, with 13 bases identical to TRBD2. The CDR3 loop spans 14 amino acids. V shed 8 bases and J 1 base; nucleotides not matched to a gene: 1. CDR1 is ENHRY, CDR2 SYGVKD, per germline. The CDR3 is CAIGLAGAQETQYF. For the CDR3, the DNA is TGTGCCATCGGACTAGCGGGGGCCCAAGAGACCCAGTACTTC.

The chain joins TRBV30 to TRBJ1-3, with D maybe TRBD1 (5 bases). The CDR3 sequence is 13 residues long. The germline gives CDR1 GTSNPN, CDR2 SVGIG (reference sequence). V lost 0 bases and J lost 2, with 5 bases in between. The CDR3 is CAWSVGAGNTIYF. The CDR3 DNA reads as TGTGCCTGGAGTGTAGGGGCTGGAAACACCATATATTTT.

This clone was seen just once. This chain connects TRBV29-1 to TRBJ2-3; 9 bases align to TRBD2. With V trimmed by 3 bases and J by 4 bases, 5 bases remained unmatched. This CDR3 contains 14 residues. The germline V gene encodes CDR1 SQVTM and CDR2 ANQGSEA. Here the CDR3 DNA reads TGCAGCGTTGACTCTAGCGGGGCCCCAGATACGCAGTATTTT. This codes for CSVDSSGAPDTQYF.

The genes are TRBV11-3 and TRBJ2-1; 11 bases agree with TRBD2. V trimming: 6 bases; J trimming: 7 bases; junction bases outside the gene matches: 11. The germline gives CDR1 SGHNT, CDR2 YENEEA. The CDR3 is 16 residues long. CDR3 in DNA: TGTGCCAGCAGTGCAGTCGGGACTAGCGGACGGAATGAGCAGTTCTTC. The encoded protein is CASSAVGTSGRNEQFF.

The chain links TRBV11-3 to TRBJ2-1; D gene ambiguous. Per the germline V gene, CDR1 is SGHNT and CDR2 is YENEEA. V lost 0 bases to trimming and J lost 9 bases, with 9 bases between them. The CDR3 extends over 13 amino acids. The CDR3 loop reads CASSLDRVGEQFF. Here the CDR3 DNA reads TGTGCCAGCAGCTTAGATCGAGTCGGTGAGCAGTTCTTC.

The sample holds one count of this clone. This chain connects TRBV6-5 to TRBJ2-5; 9 nucleotides align to TRBD2. The length of the CDR3 is 16 residues. Germline V gene lookup returns CDR1 MNHEY and CDR2 SVGAGI. V lost 2 bases and J lost 6; bases outside the gene matches: 10. The CDR3 sequence is CASSYASSGASKTQYF. CDR3 in DNA: TGTGCCAGCAGTTACGCCTCTAGCGGGGCCTCGAAGACCCAGTACTTC.

The table lists this clone with a count of one. The chain's CDR3 is CASSLEAGGPNSYNEQFF. The DNA for the CDR3 is TGTGCCAGCAGCTTAGAAGCGGGAGGGCCCAACTCCTACAATGAGCAGTTCTTC. The chain carries TRBV7-8 and TRBJ2-1; 10 nucleotides match TRBD2. This CDR3 comprises 18 residues. The V segment lost 1 base and the J segment 0 bases; nucleotides outside the gene matches: 6. Germline V lookup: CDR1 SGHVS, CDR2 FQNEAQ.

The chain couples TRBV19 to TRBJ1-5, with TRBD1 identical over 10 bases. V shed 3 bases and J 3 bases; nucleotides not matched to a gene: 5. The CDR3 runs 16 residues. CDR1 and CDR2 (germline): LNHDA, SQIVND (reference sequence). The CDR3: CASSIKRQGANQPQHF. The CDR3 DNA reads as TGTGCCAGTAGTATTAAGAGACAGGGGGCCAATCAGCCCCAGCATTTT. The whole variable domain, filled in from reference TRBV19 and TRBJ1-5, reads DGGITQSPKYLFRKEGQNVTLSCEQNLNHDAMYWYRQDPGQGLRLIYYSQIVNDFQKGDIAEGYSVSREKKESFPLTVTSAQKNPTAFYLCASSIKRQGANQPQHFGDGTRLSIL.

The CDR3 loop is CATSLMDTQYF. CDR3 coding DNA: TGTGCCACCAGTTTAATGGATACGCAGTATTTT. This chain uses TRBV24-1 with TRBJ2-3; no clear D gene. V was clipped by 6 bases and J by 6 bases, with 6 bases between them. The CDR3 runs to 11 residues. From germline, CDR1 is KGHDR and CDR2 SFDVKD.

The V and J genes are TRBV4-1 and TRBJ1-4; perhaps TRBD1 as D (5 bases). Between the trimmed V and J ends, which lost 3 bases and 0 bases, there was a span of 14 bases. The CDR3 has 17 residues. Germline lookup yields CDR1 MGHRA and CDR2 YSYEKL. CDR3 sequence (DNA): TGCGCCAGCAGCCAGCTACTGGGGGGGGCAACTAATGAAAAACTGTTTTTT. Its protein product is CASSQLLGGATNEKLFF.

This chain uses TRBV9 with TRBJ2-5, with 7 bases fitting TRBD2. There are 14 residues in the CDR3. CDR1 is SGDLS and CDR2 is YYNGEE in the germline V gene. Unmatched junction bases numbered 7, after V lost 4 bases and J lost 4 bases. In DNA, the CDR3 is TGTGCCAGCAGCCCCTCTCCGGGGGGAGAGACCCAGTACTTC. Protein sequence: CASSPSPGGETQYF.

The V and J genes are TRBV12-3 or TRBV12-4 and TRBJ2-3; D is ambiguous. The CDR3 has 13 amino acids. The V end was cut by 3 bases, the J end by 5 bases, with 9 bases between. CDR3 DNA sequence: TGTGCCAGCAGTTTTCGCACAATAGATACGCAGTATTTT. It translates to CASSFRTIDTQYF.

V usage is TRBV30 and J usage is TRBJ2-5, with TRBD1 matching over 7 bases. Germline V gives CDR1 GTSNPN, CDR2 SVGIG (reference sequence). CDR3 length: 12 amino acids. After removal of 5 bases from V and 1 base from J, the junction contained 1 base not matched to a gene. CDR3 sequence: CAWGTAQETQYF. The CDR3 bases are TGTGCCTGGGGGACAGCCCAAGAGACCCAGTACTTC.

This clone was picked up a small number of times. The J gene is TRBJ1-2, the V gene TRBV14, with D possibly being TRBD1 (6 bases). The ends were cut back, 4 bases at V and 2 bases at J, with 14 bases in the middle. CDR3 length: 15 amino acids. Per germline, CDR1 SGHDN and CDR2 FVKESK. CDR3 bases: TGTGCCAGCAGCCTAAGGGGGGGCTGGAACTATGGCTACACCTTC. Translation gives CASSLRGGWNYGYTF.

This chain joins TRBV24-1 and TRBJ2-3, with TRBD1 identical over 7 bases. Germline V gene lookup returns CDR1 KGHDR and CDR2 SFDVKD. The length of the CDR3 is 15 residues. The trim removed 0 bases at V and 3 bases at J, leaving 2 bases unmatched. CDR3 DNA sequence: TGTGCCACCAGTGATTTGGACAGGGAGACAGATACGCAGTATTTT. As protein: CATSDLDRETDTQYF.

V and J are TRBV18 and TRBJ2-7, with 7 bases identical to TRBD1. The V and J ends lost 5 bases and 0 bases, in that order; junction bases with no gene match: 7. This CDR3 has 15 residues. Germline V gene sequence: CDR1 KGHSH, CDR2 LQKENI. In nucleotides, the CDR3 is TGTGCCAGCTCAGCTGACAGGGCGAGCTCCTACGAGCAGTACTTC. This codes for CASSADRASSYEQYF.

DNA for the CDR3: TGTGCCAGTAGTATTACGGGACAGGCTCTTCATAATTCACCCCTCCACTTT. Translation: CASSITGQALHNSPLHF. The V gene is TRBV19, the J gene TRBJ1-6, with 8 bases that match TRBD1. The J segment lost 5 bases and the V segment lost 3 bases, leaving 9 bases of the junction unmatched. The CDR3 has 17 residues. From germline, CDR1 is LNHDA and CDR2 SQIVND (reference sequence).

V is TRBV19 and J is TRBJ1-2, with D possibly matching TRBD1 (5 bases). Trimming took off 5 bases at V and 8 bases at J, with 15 bases between the two ends. CDR3 size: 13 residues. Germline lookup yields CDR1 LNHDA and CDR2 SQIVND (reference sequence). In nucleotides, the CDR3 is TGTGCCAGTAGTTCTACCCCGGGGGGAGGCTACACCTTC. As protein: CASSSTPGGGYTF.

V usage is TRBV7-2 and J usage is TRBJ2-7; 8 bases are a match to TRBD2. Losses at the gene ends were 8 bases for V and 2 bases for J; bases not matched to a gene: 8. CDR3 length: 14 residues. Germline CDR1 and CDR2: SGHTA and FQGNSA. The DNA of the CDR3 is TGTGCCAGCGGCCGGGGGGGAGGTCCCTACGAGCAGTACTTC. This translates into CASGRGGGPYEQYF.

This clone appeared once. This chain connects TRBV18 to TRBJ2-2; D perhaps matches TRBD1 (6 bases). The CDR3 spans 16 residues. The V end lost 1 base, the J end lost 3 bases, and 12 bases lay between the germline ends. Germline values: CDR1 KGHSH, CDR2 LQKENI. The CDR3 loop is CASSPQQGRDTGELFF. CDR3 nucleotides: TGTGCCAGCTCACCACAGCAGGGGCGTGACACCGGGGAGCTGTTTTTT.

This clone showed up just once. This chain links TRBV29-1 with TRBJ2-3, with TRBD1 matching over 8 bases. Germline V gene lookup returns CDR1 SQVTM and CDR2 ANQGSEA. V lost 6 bases to trimming and J lost 6 bases; unmatched junction nucleotides: 8. The CDR3 covers 13 residues. The CDR3 protein is CSVGQGVGDTQYF. The CDR3 coding sequence is TGCAGCGTCGGACAGGGTGTCGGCGATACGCAGTATTTT.

This clone was seen a few times. V gene TRBV10-3 combines with J gene TRBJ1-1; D call uncertain. The CDR3 sequence is 11 residues long. Germline V CDR1 and CDR2: ENHRY, SYGVKD. The V end lost 9 bases, the J end lost 0 bases, and 5 bases lay between the germline ends. CDR3 nucleotide sequence: TGTGCCATTCAAATGAACACTGAAGCTTTCTTT. This sequence encodes CAIQMNTEAFF.